One and the same sample provided the 14 T cell receptor beta chains below, sequenced in a study of molecular identifiers for immune sequencing clone quantification. TCRdb called the PCR reads again in MiXCR, with one record for every CDR3 protein. The repertoire includes 40,000 to 45,000 distinct CDR3 sequences, less than 20% of them detected once, and approximately 1.1% sits in the top ten. The sample taken for sequencing was naive CD8+ T cells from blood, with Jurkat cell RNA spiked in. The subset denotes: FACS-sorted CD8+CD4-CCR7+CD45RA+ naive T cells. These receptors originate from a human donor in good health. Some libraries in this study had Jurkat cell RNA spiked in.

This clonotype was observed many times. This chain uses TRBV7-3 with TRBJ2-1, with D unresolved. Germline V gene data show CDR1 as SGHTA and CDR2 as FQGTGA. CDR3 length: 14 amino acids. With 5 bases removed from V and 6 bases from J, the gap between germline ends came to 14 bases. The CDR3 DNA is TGTGCCAGCAGCCCAACCCCAGGAGCCAATGAGCAGTTCTTC. It yields the protein CASSPTPGANEQFF. The full variable domain, rest sourced from reference TRBV7-3 and TRBJ2-1, is GAGVSQTPSNKVTEKGKYVELRCDPISGHTALYWYRQSLGQGPEFLIYFQGTGAADDSGLPNDRFFAVRPEGSVSTLKIQRTERGDSAVYLCASSPTPGANEQFFGPGTRLTVL.

This clonotype was found many times. The V and J genes are TRBV6-2 or TRBV6-3 and TRBJ2-3, with D perhaps assigned TRBD1 or TRBD2 (5 bases each). This CDR3 contains 17 residues. The germline gives CDR1 MNHEY, CDR2 SVGEGT. V was cut by 2 bases and J by 4 bases, with 19 bases left in between. CDR3 DNA: TGTGCCAGCAGTTACACTTCAGTTGGGCTGGGACCAGATACGCAGTATTTT. It is translated as CASSYTSVGLGPDTQYF.

In its sample, this clonotype was seen many times. The genes are TRBV20-1 and TRBJ2-3; no reliable D call. This CDR3 region has 16 residues. Germline lookup yields CDR1 DFQATT and CDR2 SNEGSKA (reference sequence). The V and J ends lost 0 bases and 0 bases respectively, with 13 bases between them. CDR3 in amino acids: CSARDQAYTSTDTQYF. The CDR3 DNA reads as TGCAGTGCTAGAGATCAGGCCTACACTAGCACAGATACGCAGTATTTT.

This clonotype was counted at least ten times. The V and J genes are TRBV4-1 and TRBJ2-3; TRBD2 might be the D (6 bases). Germline V lookup: CDR1 MGHRA, CDR2 YSYEKL. With 0 bases removed from V and 3 bases from J, the gap between germline ends came to 7 bases. The CDR3 has 14 amino acids. The CDR3 DNA reads as TGCGCCAGCAGCCAAGATCGGGGGACAGATACGCAGTATTTT. Its protein product is CASSQDRGTDTQYF.

Here the CDR3 DNA reads TGTGCCAGTAAGGGTGCCTACGAGCAGTACTTC. Translation: CASKGAYEQYF. The genes are TRBV12-3 or TRBV12-4 and TRBJ2-7; D is unclear. This CDR3 is built from 11 residues. Trimming pared 9 bases from V and 2 bases from J, leaving 8 bases between.

This clonotype was seen at least ten times. In DNA form, the CDR3 reads TGCGCCAGCAGCCAAGATCCTGGGGGAAAACAAGAGACCCAGTACTTC. It yields the protein CASSQDPGGKQETQYF. The V gene is TRBV4-1, the J gene TRBJ2-5; possibly TRBD1 or TRBD2 for D (5 bases each). Trimming shortened V by 0 bases and J by 2 bases, and 13 bases separated the two germline ends. This CDR3 comprises 16 residues. Germline-derived CDR1 and CDR2 are MGHRA and YSYEKL.

This clonotype has a count of ten or more. The chain recombines TRBV6-2 or TRBV6-3 with TRBJ2-7; 10 bases match TRBD1. J lost 5 bases, V lost 4 bases, and 5 bases had no gene match. CDR3 length: 14 amino acids. The germline CDR1 and CDR2 sequences are MNHEY and SVGEGT. The CDR3 loop is CASSWTGGGNEQYF. The CDR3 DNA sequence: TGTGCCAGCAGTTGGACAGGGGGAGGAAACGAGCAGTACTTC.

There are many counts of this clonotype. This chain uses TRBV12-3 or TRBV12-4 with TRBJ2-5, with 7 bases matching TRBD2. The length of the CDR3 is 13 residues. With V trimmed by 8 bases and J by 4 bases, 7 bases remained unmatched. CDR3 sequence reads: CASRSGVAETQYF. As DNA, the CDR3 is TGTGCCAGCCGGAGCGGGGTGGCAGAGACCCAGTACTTC.

This clonotype appeared many times. The chain has TRBV27 and TRBJ2-5; 7 bases are a match to TRBD2. This CDR3 is built from 14 residues. Trimming cost V 4 bases and J 5 bases; bases outside gene matches: 7. Germline V gives CDR1 MNHEY, CDR2 SMNVEV (reference sequence). The CDR3 DNA reads TGTGCCAGCAGTTCCGGACGGCGGGGGGAGACCCAGTACTTC. As protein: CASSSGRRGETQYF.

This clonotype was counted ten times or more. This chain joins TRBV20-1 and TRBJ1-1, with D tentatively TRBD1 (5 bases). Germline CDR1 and CDR2: DFQATT and SNEGSKA (reference sequence). Trimming pared 6 bases from V and 4 bases from J, leaving 15 bases between. The CDR3 sequence is 13 residues long. The CDR3 DNA sequence: TGCAGTGCAGCCGACAGTGCAATCACTGAAGCTTTCTTT. Its translation is CSAADSAITEAFF.

This clonotype has ten or more counts. The chain links TRBV6-2 or TRBV6-3 to TRBJ2-4, with no clear D. V dropped 4 bases and J dropped 6 bases, with 13 bases sitting between them. Germline V gives CDR1 MNHEY, CDR2 SVGEGT. CDR3 length: 14 residues. Written as DNA, the CDR3 is TGTGCCAGCAGTTCCCTCACGGCCGCAAACATTCAGTACTTC. Amino acid sequence: CASSSLTAANIQYF.

A note on this clonotype: A much larger clone lies one base from this, so it may be a read error. The rearrangement uses TRBV7-6 and TRBJ2-1, with 10 bases matching TRBD1. CDR1 is SGHVS, CDR2 FNYEAQ, per germline. This CDR3 is built from 15 residues. CDR3 in amino acids: CAGSVTGGTYNEQFF. CDR3 bases: TGTGCCGGCAGCGTGACAGGGGGCACGTACAATGAGCAGTTCTTC.

This clonotype has just a few counts. A much larger clone sits a single nucleotide away, making a read error possible. The chain carries TRBV25-1 and TRBJ2-3; D is possibly TRBD2 (5 bases). Looked up from germline, CDR1 is MGHDK and CDR2 is SYGVNS. V gave up 8 bases and J gave up 1 base, with 16 bases separating them. The CDR3 is 15 amino acids. CDR3 DNA sequence: TGTGCCAGCCAGGCTGGGGAGATCCGCACAGATACGCAGTATTTT. Translation gives CASQAGEIRTDTQYF.

This clonotype was picked up a small number of times. The gene calls are TRBV6-2 or TRBV6-3 and TRBJ2-6; 7 bases line up with TRBD1. Germline V CDR1 and CDR2: MNHEY, SVGEGT. The CDR3 length is 18 residues. The junction had 7 bases not matched to a gene; V was cut back by 2 bases and J by 0 bases. The CDR3 here is CASSYLGQVISGANVLTF. CDR3 coding DNA: TGTGCCAGCAGTTACCTCGGACAGGTTATCTCTGGGGCCAACGTCCTGACTTTC.